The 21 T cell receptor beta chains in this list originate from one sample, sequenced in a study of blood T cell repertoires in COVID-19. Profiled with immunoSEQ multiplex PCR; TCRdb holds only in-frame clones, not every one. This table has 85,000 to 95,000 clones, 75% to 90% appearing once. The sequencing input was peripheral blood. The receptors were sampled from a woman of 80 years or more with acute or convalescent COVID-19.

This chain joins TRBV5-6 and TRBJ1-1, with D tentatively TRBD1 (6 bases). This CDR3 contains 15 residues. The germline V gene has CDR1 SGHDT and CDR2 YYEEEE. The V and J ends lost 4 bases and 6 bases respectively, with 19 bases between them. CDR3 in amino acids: CASSPWDTVVAEAFF. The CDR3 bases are TGTGCCAGCAGCCCGTGGGACACCGTTGTCGCTGAAGCTTTCTTT.

The CDR3, as DNA: TGTGCCAGCTCATGGAGCAGTAGCTACGAGCAGTACTTC. Translating gives CASSWSSSYEQYF. The genes are TRBV18 and TRBJ2-7; D is undetermined. Per the germline V gene, CDR1 is KGHSH and CDR2 is LQKENI. Trimming pared 5 bases from V and 3 bases from J, leaving 11 bases between. There are 13 residues in the CDR3.

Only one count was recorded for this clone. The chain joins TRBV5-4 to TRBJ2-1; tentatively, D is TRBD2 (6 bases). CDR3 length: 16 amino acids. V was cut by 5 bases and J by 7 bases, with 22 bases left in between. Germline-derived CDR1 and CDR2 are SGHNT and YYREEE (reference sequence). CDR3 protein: CASSWDSRLSRNEQFF. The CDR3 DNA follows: TGTGCCAGCAGTTGGGACTCACGTTTATCAAGGAATGAGCAGTTCTTC.

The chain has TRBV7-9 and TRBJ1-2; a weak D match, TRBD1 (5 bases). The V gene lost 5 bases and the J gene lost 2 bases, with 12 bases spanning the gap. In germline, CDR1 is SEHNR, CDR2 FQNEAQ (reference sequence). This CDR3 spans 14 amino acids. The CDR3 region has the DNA TGTGCCAGCAGCCCGGGGGGGGGAAACTATGGCTACACCTTC. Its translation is CASSPGGGNYGYTF.

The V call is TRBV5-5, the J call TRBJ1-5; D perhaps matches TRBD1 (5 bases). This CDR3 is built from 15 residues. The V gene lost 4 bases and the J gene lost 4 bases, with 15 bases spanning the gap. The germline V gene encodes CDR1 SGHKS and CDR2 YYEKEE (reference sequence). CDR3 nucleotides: TGTGCCAGCAGCGCCCGGACGGGGGGAAATCAGCCCCAGCATTTT. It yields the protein CASSARTGGNQPQHF.

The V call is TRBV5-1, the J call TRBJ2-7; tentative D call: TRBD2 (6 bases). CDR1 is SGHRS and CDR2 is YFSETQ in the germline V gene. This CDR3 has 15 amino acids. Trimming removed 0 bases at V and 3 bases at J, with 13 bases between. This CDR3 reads CASSLEHRTNYEQYF. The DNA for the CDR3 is TGCGCCAGCAGCTTGGAGCACAGGACTAACTACGAGCAGTACTTC.

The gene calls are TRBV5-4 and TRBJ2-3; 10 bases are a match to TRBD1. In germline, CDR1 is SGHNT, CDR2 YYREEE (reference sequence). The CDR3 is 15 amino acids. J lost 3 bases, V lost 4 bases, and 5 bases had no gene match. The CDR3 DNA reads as TGTGCCAGCAGCCCTCCGGGACAGGGGACAGATACGCAGTATTTT. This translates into CASSPPGQGTDTQYF.

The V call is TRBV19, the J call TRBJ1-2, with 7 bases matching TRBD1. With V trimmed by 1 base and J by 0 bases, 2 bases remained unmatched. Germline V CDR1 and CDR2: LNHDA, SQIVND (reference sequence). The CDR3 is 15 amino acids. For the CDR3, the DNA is TGTGCCAGTAGTATAGGACAGGGAGCTAACTATGGCTACACCTTC. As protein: CASSIGQGANYGYTF.

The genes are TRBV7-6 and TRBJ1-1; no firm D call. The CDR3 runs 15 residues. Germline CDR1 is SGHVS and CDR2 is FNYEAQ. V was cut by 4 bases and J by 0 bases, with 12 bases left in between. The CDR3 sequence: CASSSGVPMNTEAFF. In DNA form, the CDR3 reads TGTGCCAGCAGCTCCGGGGTCCCCATGAACACTGAAGCTTTCTTT.

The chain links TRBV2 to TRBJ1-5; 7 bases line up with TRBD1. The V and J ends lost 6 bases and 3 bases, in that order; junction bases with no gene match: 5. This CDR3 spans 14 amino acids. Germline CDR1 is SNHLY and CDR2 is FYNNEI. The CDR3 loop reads CASRTTGSNQPQHF. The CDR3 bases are TGTGCCAGCAGGACGACAGGGTCCAATCAGCCCCAGCATTTT. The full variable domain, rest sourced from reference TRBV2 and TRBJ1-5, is EPEVTQTPSHQVTQMGQEVILRCVPISNHLYFYWYRQILGQKVEFLVSFYNNEISEKSEIFDDQFSVERPDGSNFTLKIRSTKLEDSAMYFCASRTTGSNQPQHFGDGTRLSIL.

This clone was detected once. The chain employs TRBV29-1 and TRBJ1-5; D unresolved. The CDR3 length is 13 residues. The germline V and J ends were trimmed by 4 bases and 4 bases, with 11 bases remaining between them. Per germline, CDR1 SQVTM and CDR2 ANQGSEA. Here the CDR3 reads CSVGAGPNQPQHF. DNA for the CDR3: TGCAGCGTTGGGGCAGGTCCTAATCAGCCCCAGCATTTT.

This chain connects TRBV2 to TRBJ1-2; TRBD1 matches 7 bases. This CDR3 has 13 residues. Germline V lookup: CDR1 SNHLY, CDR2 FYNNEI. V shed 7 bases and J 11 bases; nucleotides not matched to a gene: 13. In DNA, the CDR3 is TGTGCCAGCAAGGAGGACAGGCTGCTTCCATACACCTTC. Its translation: CASKEDRLLPYTF.

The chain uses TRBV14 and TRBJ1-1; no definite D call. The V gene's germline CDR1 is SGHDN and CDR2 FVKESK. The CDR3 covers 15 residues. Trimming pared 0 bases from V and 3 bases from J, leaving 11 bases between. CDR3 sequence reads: CASSQDDTAHTEAFF. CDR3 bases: TGTGCCAGCAGCCAAGATGACACGGCCCACACTGAAGCTTTCTTT. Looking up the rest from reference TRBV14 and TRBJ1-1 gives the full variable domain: EAGVTQFPSHSVIEKGQTVTLRCDPISGHDNLYWYRRVMGKEIKFLLHFVKESKQDESGMPNNRFLAERTGGTYSTLKVQPAELEDSGVYFCASSQDDTAHTEAFFGQGTRLTVV.

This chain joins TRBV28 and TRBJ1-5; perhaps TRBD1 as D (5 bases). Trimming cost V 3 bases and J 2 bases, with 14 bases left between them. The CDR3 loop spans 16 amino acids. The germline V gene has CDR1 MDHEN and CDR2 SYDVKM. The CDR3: CASSFQGPGGNQPQHF. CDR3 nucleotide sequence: TGTGCCAGCAGTTTTCAGGGCCCCGGCGGCAATCAGCCCCAGCATTTT.

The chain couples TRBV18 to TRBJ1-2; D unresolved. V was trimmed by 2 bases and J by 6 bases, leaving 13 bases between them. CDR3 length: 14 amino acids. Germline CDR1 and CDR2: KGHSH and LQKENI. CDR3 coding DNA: TGTGCCAGCTCACCAACAGTGGCTGCAGATGGCTACACCTTC. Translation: CASSPTVAADGYTF.

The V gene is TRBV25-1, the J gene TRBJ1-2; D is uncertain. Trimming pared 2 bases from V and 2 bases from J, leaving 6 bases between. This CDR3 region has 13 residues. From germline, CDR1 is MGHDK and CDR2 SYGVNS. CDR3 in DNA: TGTGCCAGCAGTGAAAACAGAAACTATGGCTACACCTTC. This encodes CASSENRNYGYTF.

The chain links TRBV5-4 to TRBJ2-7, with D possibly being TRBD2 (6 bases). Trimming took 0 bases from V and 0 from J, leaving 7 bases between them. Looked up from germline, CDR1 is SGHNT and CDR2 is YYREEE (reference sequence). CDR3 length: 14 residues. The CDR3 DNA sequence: TGTGCCAGCAGCTTGGCCGGGGGCTCCTACGAGCAGTACTTC. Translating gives CASSLAGGSYEQYF.

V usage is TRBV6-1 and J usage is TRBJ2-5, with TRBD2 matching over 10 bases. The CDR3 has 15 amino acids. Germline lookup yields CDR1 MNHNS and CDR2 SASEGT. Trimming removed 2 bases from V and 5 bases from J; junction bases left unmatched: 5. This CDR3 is CASSEKRGGLETQYF. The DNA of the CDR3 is TGTGCCAGCAGTGAAAAGCGGGGGGGCCTTGAGACCCAGTACTTC.

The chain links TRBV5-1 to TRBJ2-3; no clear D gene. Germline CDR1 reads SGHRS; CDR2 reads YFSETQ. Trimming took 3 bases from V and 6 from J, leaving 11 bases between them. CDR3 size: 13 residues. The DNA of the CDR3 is TGCGCCAGCAGCTGGAGTAATTCGGATACGCAGTATTTT. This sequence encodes CASSWSNSDTQYF. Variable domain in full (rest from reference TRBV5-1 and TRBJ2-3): KAGVTQTPRYLIKTRGQQVTLSCSPISGHRSVSWYQQTPGQGLQFLFEYFSETQRNKGNFPGRFSGRQFSNSRSEMNVSTLELGDSALYLCASSWSNSDTQYFGPGTRLTVL.

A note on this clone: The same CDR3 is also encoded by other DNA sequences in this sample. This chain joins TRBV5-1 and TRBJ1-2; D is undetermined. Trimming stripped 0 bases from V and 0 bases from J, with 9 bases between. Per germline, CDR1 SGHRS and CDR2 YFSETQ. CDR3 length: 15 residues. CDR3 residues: CASSLGTAANYGYTF. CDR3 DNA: TGCGCCAGCAGCTTGGGTACAGCAGCTAACTATGGCTACACCTTC.

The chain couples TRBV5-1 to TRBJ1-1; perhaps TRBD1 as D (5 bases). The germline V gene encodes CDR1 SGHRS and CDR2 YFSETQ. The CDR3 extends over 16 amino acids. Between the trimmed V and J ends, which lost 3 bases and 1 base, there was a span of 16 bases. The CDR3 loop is CASSYRQLISNTEAFF. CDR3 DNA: TGCGCCAGCAGCTATCGACAGTTAATTTCGAACACTGAAGCTTTCTTT. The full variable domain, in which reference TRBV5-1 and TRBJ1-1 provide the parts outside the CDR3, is KAGVTQTPRYLIKTRGQQVTLSCSPISGHRSVSWYQQTPGQGLQFLFEYFSETQRNKGNFPGRFSGRQFSNSRSEMNVSTLELGDSALYLCASSYRQLISNTEAFFGQGTRLTVV.